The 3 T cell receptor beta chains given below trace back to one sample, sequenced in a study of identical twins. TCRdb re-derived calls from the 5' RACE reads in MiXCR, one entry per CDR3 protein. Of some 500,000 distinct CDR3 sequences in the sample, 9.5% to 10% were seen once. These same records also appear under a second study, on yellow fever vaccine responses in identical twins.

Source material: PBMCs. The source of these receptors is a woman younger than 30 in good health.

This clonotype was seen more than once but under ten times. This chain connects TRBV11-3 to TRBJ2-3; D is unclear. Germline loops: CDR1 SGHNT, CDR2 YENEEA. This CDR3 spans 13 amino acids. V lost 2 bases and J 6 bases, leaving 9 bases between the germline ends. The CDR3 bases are TGTGCCAGCAGCTTACCCCCTGGGGATACGCAGTATTTT. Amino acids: CASSLPPGDTQYF.

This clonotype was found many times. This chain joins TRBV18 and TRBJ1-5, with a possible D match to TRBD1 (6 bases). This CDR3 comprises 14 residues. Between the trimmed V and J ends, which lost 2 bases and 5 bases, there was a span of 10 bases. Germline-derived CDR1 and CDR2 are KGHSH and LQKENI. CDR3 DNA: TGTGCCAGCTCACCAGGACAGCTCCATCAGCCCCAGCATTTT. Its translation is CASSPGQLHQPQHF.

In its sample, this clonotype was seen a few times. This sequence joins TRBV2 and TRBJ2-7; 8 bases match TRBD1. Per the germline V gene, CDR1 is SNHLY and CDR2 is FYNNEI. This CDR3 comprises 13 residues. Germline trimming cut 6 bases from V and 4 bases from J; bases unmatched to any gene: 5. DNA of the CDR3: TGTGCCAGCAGGGGACAGGAGATTTACGAGCAGTACTTC. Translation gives CASRGQEIYEQYF. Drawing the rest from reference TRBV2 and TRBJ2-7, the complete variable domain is EPEVTQTPSHQVTQMGQEVILRCVPISNHLYFYWYRQILGQKVEFLVSFYNNEISEKSEIFDDQFSVERPDGSNFTLKIRSTKLEDSAMYFCASRGQEIYEQYFGPGTRLTVT.